The subject of this entry is one T cell receptor (beta chain). Its antigen is currently unknown. The sample originates from a study of blood T cells in healthy people across ages. Study conclusions and caveats: Long-lived donors exceeded aged donors in naive CD4+ cells and diversity.

With a J-beta primer mix and a sample-barcoded 5' primer, a second PCR ran about 7 to 12 cycles. Each CDR3 protein gets one entry after TCRdb re-called the 5' RACE reads with MiXCR. The sample lists approximately 900,000 distinct CDR3 sequences; about 27% were seen once. These same data were also listed under a study on T cells of mothers and their children. That work states: Related mother-child pairs shared marginally more repertoire than unrelated pairs, though not significantly.

The sequencing input was blood. The receptor was isolated from a woman in her thirties or forties in good health.

In DNA form, the CDR3 reads TGCAGCGTAAGAAGCGGGGGGGGAACAGATACGCAGTATTTT. As protein: CSVRSGGGTDTQYF. This chain connects TRBV29-1 to TRBJ2-3, with TRBD2 matching 10 bases. The CDR3 has 14 amino acids. V lost 6 bases to trimming and J lost 3 bases; unmatched junction nucleotides: 6. Looked up from germline, CDR1 is SQVTM and CDR2 is ANQGSEA.